These 15 T cell receptor beta chains share one sample of origin, sequenced in a study of blood T cell repertoires in COVID-19. Generated by immunoSEQ multiplex PCR, the TCRdb table keeps only in-frame clones and is missing some. The table shows fewer than 350,000 clones, with 85% occurring only once. Sequencing was carried out using PBMCs or T cells enriched from blood (not recorded which). The receptors originated from a young woman who had been exposed to COVID-19.

V usage is TRBV20-1 and J usage is TRBJ1-1; unclear D gene. This CDR3 has 15 residues. Germline assignment: CDR1 DFQATT and CDR2 SNEGSKA (reference sequence). Trimming cost V 3 bases and J 4 bases, with 18 bases left between them. The DNA of the CDR3 is TGCAGTGCTAGTAATTCAAGGAGTGTCGGCACTGAAGCTTTCTTT. Residues: CSASNSRSVGTEAFF.

The J gene is TRBJ2-3, the V gene TRBV19, with D tentatively TRBD1 (6 bases). CDR1 LNHDA and CDR2 SQIVND come from the germline V gene (reference sequence). Trimming took 4 bases from V and 6 from J, leaving 11 bases between them. The CDR3 runs 13 residues. The CDR3 sequence: CASSNNRGDTQYF. The CDR3 region has the DNA TGTGCCAGTAGTAACAATAGGGGGGATACGCAGTATTTT. Combining the CDR3 with reference TRBV19 and TRBJ2-3 gives the whole variable domain DGGITQSPKYLFRKEGQNVTLSCEQNLNHDAMYWYRQDPGQGLRLIYYSQIVNDFQKGDIAEGYSVSREKKESFPLTVTSAQKNPTAFYLCASSNNRGDTQYFGPGTRLTVL.

There are a few counts of this clone. This rearrangement joins TRBV23-1 to TRBJ1-6, with 7 nucleotides matching TRBD1. TRBV23-1 carries the ORF label, with uncertain function. V dropped 0 bases and J dropped 8; count of bases not matched to a gene: 1. The CDR3 spans 14 residues. The DNA for the CDR3 is TGCGCCAGCAGTCAATCGGGACAGCATTCACCCCTCCACTTT. Protein: CASSQSGQHSPLHF.

The chain uses TRBV20-1 and TRBJ1-1; the match to TRBD1 covers 9 bases. The CDR3 is made up of 16 amino acids. The junction had 9 bases not matched to a gene; V was cut back by 3 bases and J by 1 base. The germline gives CDR1 DFQATT, CDR2 SNEGSKA (reference sequence). The CDR3 loop reads CSASTGQGRRNTEAFF. In DNA form, the CDR3 reads TGCAGTGCTAGTACCGGACAGGGGAGAAGGAACACTGAAGCTTTCTTT.

This chain links TRBV7-9 with TRBJ2-7; D is ambiguous. The CDR3 covers 13 residues. The ends were cut back, 5 bases at V and 0 bases at J, with 8 bases in the middle. Germline V gene sequence: CDR1 SEHNR, CDR2 FQNEAQ (reference sequence). In DNA, the CDR3 is TGTGCCAGCAGCCCCCCATCCTCCTACGAGCAGTACTTC. Amino acid sequence: CASSPPSSYEQYF.

The V call is TRBV7-2, the J call TRBJ2-5; 8 bases map to TRBD2. J gave up 2 bases and V 2 bases, and 7 bases lay outside the gene matches. The germline CDR1 and CDR2 sequences are SGHTA and FQGNSA. This CDR3 has 16 residues. CDR3 sequence (DNA): TGTGCCAGCAGCTTACTGCAGGCTAGCGGGCAAGAGACCCAGTACTTC. Protein: CASSLLQASGQETQYF.

This clone is a singleton in its sample. This rearrangement joins TRBV27 to TRBJ2-6; the match to TRBD1 covers 8 bases. CDR1 and CDR2 (germline): MNHEY, SMNVEV (reference sequence). J was trimmed by 0 bases and V by 6 bases; bases with no gene match: 7. This CDR3 spans 17 amino acids. The CDR3 region has the DNA TGTGCCAGCAGGCGGACAGGGAACCGCTCTGGGGCCAACGTCCTGACTTTC. Translation: CASRRTGNRSGANVLTF.

The genes are TRBV27 and TRBJ1-5; no definite D call. The CDR3 is 13 amino acids. Germline values: CDR1 MNHEY, CDR2 SMNVEV (reference sequence). Trimming shortened V by 3 bases and J by 4 bases, and 7 bases separated the two germline ends. CDR3 DNA sequence: TGTGCCAGCAGTTTCGTTTCTAATCAGCCCCAGCATTTT. It codes for CASSFVSNQPQHF.

This clone was seen only once. This rearrangement joins TRBV5-1 to TRBJ1-1, with 9 nucleotides matching TRBD1. This CDR3 has 15 amino acids. J lost 1 base, V lost 2 bases, and 3 bases had no gene match. The germline gives CDR1 SGHRS, CDR2 YFSETQ. The CDR3, as DNA: TGCGCCAGCAGCTTACAGGGGGCTCCGAACACTGAAGCTTTCTTT. Its protein product is CASSLQGAPNTEAFF.

The V gene is TRBV5-1, the J gene TRBJ1-4; D gene unclear. Germline V CDR1 and CDR2: SGHRS, YFSETQ. The ends were cut back, 2 bases at V and 6 bases at J, with 14 bases in the middle. This CDR3 has 15 amino acids. The chain's CDR3 is CASSLRDWRDEKLFF. DNA of the CDR3: TGCGCCAGCAGCTTAAGGGATTGGAGGGATGAAAAACTGTTTTTT.

DNA for the CDR3: TGTGCCAGCAAAGGGGGCAGGGGGTTTGAAAAACTGTTTTTT. As protein: CASKGGRGFEKLFF. V usage is TRBV2 and J usage is TRBJ1-4, with 7 bases identical to TRBD1. Unmatched junction bases numbered 9, after V lost 7 bases and J lost 7 bases. Germline CDR1 reads SNHLY; CDR2 reads FYNNEI. The CDR3 is 14 residues long.

This clone was observed once. The rearrangement uses TRBV19 and TRBJ1-5, with TRBD1 identical over 8 bases. J lost 5 bases, V lost 6 bases, and 3 bases had no gene match. The CDR3 covers 13 residues. Germline values: CDR1 LNHDA, CDR2 SQIVND (reference sequence). DNA of the CDR3: TGTGCCAGTAGGATACAGGGGGATCAGCCCCAGCATTTT. Translation gives CASRIQGDQPQHF. The variable domain in full, completed from reference TRBV19 and TRBJ1-5, reads DGGITQSPKYLFRKEGQNVTLSCEQNLNHDAMYWYRQDPGQGLRLIYYSQIVNDFQKGDIAEGYSVSREKKESFPLTVTSAQKNPTAFYLCASRIQGDQPQHFGDGTRLSIL.

This chain links TRBV23-1 with TRBJ2-7, with D possibly matching TRBD2 (6 bases). TRBV23-1 is known as an ORF, though its function is uncertain. The CDR3 loop spans 13 amino acids. V was cut by 6 bases and J by 2 bases, with 11 bases left in between. CDR3 DNA sequence: TGCGCCAGCAGGGGACGGGAGACCTACGAGCAGTACTTC. Amino acids: CASRGRETYEQYF.

The sample holds many counts of this clone. The J gene is TRBJ2-5, the V gene TRBV12-3 or TRBV12-4, with TRBD2 as a possible D gene (5 bases). This CDR3 region has 11 residues. Trimming cost V 5 bases and J 5 bases, with 6 bases left between them. The DNA for the CDR3 is TGTGCCAGCAGTCAGCGGGAGACCCAGTACTTC. Translated: CASSQRETQYF.

The chain has TRBV9 and TRBJ2-3; 10 bases align to TRBD2. Germline CDR1 SGDLS, CDR2 YYNGEE. V dropped 3 bases and J dropped 2; count of bases not matched to a gene: 3. This CDR3 has 15 amino acids. CDR3 in DNA: TGTGCCAGCAGCGCCGGACTAGCGGACACAGATACGCAGTATTTT. This sequence encodes CASSAGLADTDTQYF.